The 30 T cell receptor beta chains in this list originate from one sample, sequenced in a study of blood T cell repertoires in COVID-19. The table came from immunoSEQ multiplex PCR; TCRdb's copy has only in-frame clones and leaves some out. Of 110,000 or so clones listed, 85% are singletons. Sequencing was performed on peripheral blood. These receptor sequences come from a human donor in a cohort sampled during active COVID-19.

The chain carries TRBV19 and TRBJ1-2; 7 nucleotides agree with TRBD1. Trimming cost V 6 bases and J 4 bases; bases outside gene matches: 8. The CDR3 contains 14 residues. Germline lookup yields CDR1 LNHDA and CDR2 SQIVND (reference sequence). CDR3 nucleotide sequence: TGTGCCAGTAGCATGGTCCAGGGGGGCTATGGCTACACCTTC. This encodes CASSMVQGGYGYTF.

The chain joins TRBV3-1 (or the pseudogene TRBV3-2) to TRBJ2-3; TRBD1 might be the D (6 bases). The CDR3 is made up of 14 amino acids. V dropped 1 base and J dropped 1 base, with 6 bases sitting between them. The germline V gene encodes CDR1 LGHDT and CDR2 YNNKEL (reference sequence). The CDR3 sequence: CASSQAGGTDTQYF. The CDR3 DNA reads TGTGCCAGCAGCCAAGCAGGGGGCACAGATACGCAGTATTTT.

The chain links TRBV2 to TRBJ1-5, with a weak D call TRBD1 (5 bases). V lost 6 bases, J lost 0 bases, and 18 bases lay in between. This CDR3 comprises 17 residues. Germline V gives CDR1 SNHLY, CDR2 FYNNEI. CDR3: CASRADSGGTSNQPQHF. CDR3 coding DNA: TGTGCCAGCAGAGCTGACTCCGGGGGGACTAGCAATCAGCCCCAGCATTTT.

The rearrangement uses TRBV28 and TRBJ1-2; D might be TRBD1 (5 bases). The V gene lost 4 bases and the J gene lost 7 bases, with 22 bases spanning the gap. There are 16 residues in the CDR3. The germline V gene has CDR1 MDHEN and CDR2 SYDVKM. CDR3 loop: CASSYGAGGFRGGYTF. The CDR3 nucleotides are TGTGCCAGCAGTTATGGGGCCGGGGGTTTCCGGGGTGGCTACACCTTC.

This chain connects TRBV30 to TRBJ1-1; 7 nucleotides line up with TRBD1. This CDR3 region has 12 residues. The junction had 3 bases not matched to a gene; V was cut back by 2 bases and J by 6 bases. Germline CDR1 reads GTSNPN; CDR2 reads SVGIG (reference sequence). This CDR3 is CAWSNRGSEAFF. The DNA of the CDR3 is TGTGCCTGGAGTAACAGGGGTTCTGAAGCTTTCTTT.

The genes are TRBV15 and TRBJ2-3; the match to TRBD2 covers 9 bases. The CDR3 spans 18 residues. Germline V gene lookup returns CDR1 LNHNV and CDR2 YYDKDF (reference sequence). Trimming cost V 0 bases and J 5 bases; bases outside gene matches: 12. The CDR3 bases are TGTGCCACCAGCAGAGATCCCCCCCTAGCGGGGTTTTTAGATACGCAGTATTTT. Amino acids: CATSRDPPLAGFLDTQYF.

The genes are TRBV6-6 and TRBJ2-7; 10 bases match TRBD1. The V gene end was trimmed by 7 bases and the J gene end by 7 bases; junction bases not matched to a gene: 10. CDR3 size: 14 residues. From germline, CDR1 is MNHNY and CDR2 SVGAGI (reference sequence). CDR3 sequence: CASNNRDRGHEQYF. CDR3 DNA: TGTGCCAGCAATAACCGGGACAGGGGCCATGAGCAGTACTTC.

The J gene is TRBJ1-6, the V gene TRBV11-2, with 7 bases matching TRBD1. The CDR3 covers 14 residues. J lost 7 bases, V lost 5 bases, and 5 bases had no gene match. Germline CDR1 and CDR2: SGHAT and FQNNGV. As DNA, the CDR3 is TGTGCCAGCAGCGACCGGGACAGAAATTCACCCCTCCACTTT. Translated, it gives CASSDRDRNSPLHF.

V and J are TRBV29-1 and TRBJ2-4; D not resolved. The CDR3 contains 12 residues. Trimming left V 6 bases short and J 6 bases short, with 12 bases between. The germline CDR1 and CDR2 sequences are SQVTM and ANQGSEA. CDR3 in amino acids: CSVGTSGNIQYF. Written as DNA, the CDR3 is TGCAGCGTCGGTACCTCGGGAAACATTCAGTACTTC. Using reference TRBV29-1 and TRBJ2-4 for the parts outside the CDR3, the full variable domain is SAVISQKPSRDICQRGTSLTIQCQVDSQVTMMFWYRQQPGQSLTLIATANQGSEATYESGFVIDKFPISRPNLTFSTLTVSNMSPEDSSIYLCSVGTSGNIQYFGAGTRLSVL.

The chain carries TRBV6-6 and TRBJ2-1; perhaps TRBD2 as D (5 bases). Germline V gene lookup returns CDR1 MNHNY and CDR2 SVGAGI (reference sequence). V dropped 0 bases and J dropped 8 bases, with 5 bases sitting between them. This CDR3 comprises 12 residues. DNA for the CDR3: TGTGCCAGCAGTTACTCCGGGGATGAGCAGTTCTTC. Translating it yields CASSYSGDEQFF.

The CDR3 protein is CASSLSGSTEAFF. In DNA form, the CDR3 reads TGTGCCAGCAGCTTGTCGGGGAGCACTGAAGCTTTCTTT. V is TRBV7-2 and J is TRBJ1-1; no definite D call. Germline V lookup: CDR1 SGHTA, CDR2 FQGNSA. V was trimmed by 3 bases and J by 4 bases, leaving 9 bases between them. This CDR3 has 13 residues.

This chain uses TRBV25-1 with TRBJ2-1, with no clear D. This CDR3 is built from 11 residues. Germline values: CDR1 MGHDK, CDR2 SYGVNS. Between the trimmed V and J ends, which lost 5 bases and 6 bases, there was a span of 5 bases. In nucleotides, the CDR3 is TGTGCCAGCAGTTCCGGCAATGAGCAGTTCTTC. Translating gives CASSSGNEQFF.

CDR3: CASSAVGGTGDLFGNTIYF. The CDR3 DNA is TGTGCCAGCAGCGCGGTTGGCGGGACAGGGGATTTATTTGGAAACACCATATATTTT. J is TRBJ1-3 and V is TRBV9; 10 nucleotides match TRBD1. Germline V gene lookup returns CDR1 SGDLS and CDR2 YYNGEE. The CDR3 is 19 residues long. The V and J ends lost 3 bases and 3 bases, in that order; junction bases with no gene match: 15.

Only a few counts were recorded for this clone. The chain has TRBV11-2 and TRBJ1-1; D call uncertain. This CDR3 is 13 amino acids long. Germline CDR1 reads SGHAT; CDR2 reads FQNNGV. V lost 5 bases and J 4 bases, leaving 11 bases between the germline ends. The CDR3 protein is CASSPPWPTEAFF. DNA for the CDR3: TGTGCCAGCAGCCCCCCGTGGCCCACTGAAGCTTTCTTT.

The chain uses TRBV6-5 and TRBJ1-5, with 8 bases identical to TRBD1. Germline assignment: CDR1 MNHEY and CDR2 SVGAGI. The CDR3 sequence is 14 residues long. V lost 7 bases, J lost 6 bases, and 8 bases stayed unmatched. CDR3 in DNA: TGTGCCAGCAAAGACAGGGGAATCGGTCAGCCCCAGCATTTT. This translates into CASKDRGIGQPQHF.

The chain has TRBV6-2 or TRBV6-3 and TRBJ2-2, with TRBD2 as a possible D gene (7 bases). The germline V and J ends were trimmed by 2 bases and 0 bases, with 13 bases remaining between them. CDR1 and CDR2 from the germline V gene are MNHEY and SVGEGT. CDR3 length: 17 residues. The CDR3 bases are TGTGCCAGCAGTTACCTCGGCGGGGGCGCGAACACCGGGGAGCTGTTTTTT. Translating it yields CASSYLGGGANTGELFF.

The chain is built from TRBV6-2 or TRBV6-3 and TRBJ2-7; D is perhaps TRBD1 (5 bases). There are 15 residues in the CDR3. Trimming took off 3 bases at V and 2 bases at J, with 14 bases between the two ends. Germline-derived CDR1 and CDR2 are MNHEY and SVGEGT. The CDR3 coding sequence is TGTGCCAGCAGTTATGGACCAGGGTCCACCTACGAGCAGTACTTC. Protein: CASSYGPGSTYEQYF.

The chain recombines TRBV7-2 with TRBJ2-7; TRBD1 is a possible D gene (6 bases). Germline values: CDR1 SGHTA, CDR2 FQGNSA. This CDR3 has 14 amino acids. V was clipped by 5 bases and J by 0 bases, with 11 bases between them. CDR3 sequence: CASSPDSSSYEQYF. CDR3 DNA sequence: TGTGCCAGCAGCCCGGACAGTAGCTCCTACGAGCAGTACTTC.

The CDR3 region has the DNA TGTGCCAGCAGCCTGGTGTCGGGTAGTTCTGGAAACACCATATATTTT. Translating it yields CASSLVSGSSGNTIYF. The rearrangement links TRBV7-9 to TRBJ1-3; no firm D call. Germline V lookup: CDR1 SEHNR, CDR2 FQNEAQ (reference sequence). CDR3 length: 16 residues. V lost 5 bases to trimming and J lost 1 base, with 15 bases between them.

The chain uses TRBV5-1 and TRBJ1-2, with 7 bases fitting TRBD1. The V and J ends lost 2 bases and 5 bases, in that order; junction bases with no gene match: 9. The germline V gene has CDR1 SGHRS and CDR2 YFSETQ. The CDR3 is 15 amino acids. The CDR3 DNA is TGCGCCAGCAGCTTTGACAGGGCCCTTGGGTATGGCTACACCTTC. Protein sequence: CASSFDRALGYGYTF.

The chain couples TRBV4-3 to TRBJ1-2; no clear D. Germline V lookup: CDR1 LGHNA, CDR2 YSLEER. The V end lost 0 bases, the J end lost 2 bases, and 10 bases lay between the germline ends. The CDR3 runs 15 residues. CDR3 nucleotide sequence: TGCGCCAGCAGCCAAGATCTGAACCAGAACTATGGCTACACCTTC. It codes for CASSQDLNQNYGYTF.

The chain carries TRBV19 and TRBJ2-7; D unclear. This CDR3 comprises 13 residues. Per germline, CDR1 LNHDA and CDR2 SQIVND (reference sequence). The V gene lost 5 bases and the J gene lost 2 bases, with 10 bases spanning the gap. The CDR3 region is CASSATQAYEQYF. The CDR3 DNA is TGTGCCAGTAGTGCCACCCAGGCCTACGAGCAGTACTTC. Using reference TRBV19 and TRBJ2-7 for the parts outside the CDR3, the full variable domain is DGGITQSPKYLFRKEGQNVTLSCEQNLNHDAMYWYRQDPGQGLRLIYYSQIVNDFQKGDIAEGYSVSREKKESFPLTVTSAQKNPTAFYLCASSATQAYEQYFGPGTRLTVT.

V usage is TRBV3-1 (or the pseudogene TRBV3-2) and J usage is TRBJ1-1, with 8 bases identical to TRBD1. Germline trimming cut 4 bases from V and 8 bases from J; bases unmatched to any gene: 6. CDR1 and CDR2 (germline): LGHDT, YNNKEL (reference sequence). The CDR3 is 13 residues long. The CDR3 here is CASSPRTGREAFF. CDR3 sequence (DNA): TGTGCCAGCAGCCCACGGACAGGGAGGGAAGCTTTCTTT.

V gene TRBV23-1 combines with J gene TRBJ1-5; 11 bases are a match to TRBD1. TRBV23-1 counts as an open reading frame of uncertain function. V shed 6 bases and J 2 bases; nucleotides not matched to a gene: 9. CDR3 length: 17 residues. Here the CDR3 DNA reads TGCGCCAGCAGCCTCCGGGACAGGGGGGAAGGCAATCAGCCCCAGCATTTT. The encoded protein is CASSLRDRGEGNQPQHF.

The chain carries TRBV29-1 and TRBJ2-4, with no clear D. Germline-derived CDR1 and CDR2 are SQVTM and ANQGSEA. CDR3 length: 11 amino acids. The V end lost 1 base, the J end lost 6 bases, and 4 bases lay between the germline ends. For the CDR3, the DNA is TGCAGCGTTGAAGTCAGAAACATTCAGTACTTC. It translates to CSVEVRNIQYF. The full variable domain, with the rest looked up from reference TRBV29-1 and TRBJ2-4, is SAVISQKPSRDICQRGTSLTIQCQVDSQVTMMFWYRQQPGQSLTLIATANQGSEATYESGFVIDKFPISRPNLTFSTLTVSNMSPEDSSIYLCSVEVRNIQYFGAGTRLSVL.

The J gene is TRBJ1-2, the V gene TRBV4-3; maybe TRBD1 (5 bases). The CDR3 contains 16 residues. CDR1 is LGHNA and CDR2 is YSLEER in the germline V gene. Trimming removed 0 bases from V and 5 bases from J, with 16 bases in between. CDR3 DNA sequence: TGCGCCAGCAGCCAAGAATTGGGGGGGGTACCTTATGGCTACACCTTC. Translating gives CASSQELGGVPYGYTF.

The chain joins TRBV29-1 to TRBJ1-2, with TRBD1 as a possible D gene (5 bases). Germline V gives CDR1 SQVTM, CDR2 ANQGSEA. V was pared by 8 bases and J by 0 bases, with 10 bases between. The CDR3 is 12 amino acids. The CDR3 is CSLPTANYGYTF. DNA for the CDR3: TGCAGCTTACCGACAGCTAACTATGGCTACACCTTC.

The chain recombines TRBV19 with TRBJ1-1; D is uncertain. Trimming cost V 7 bases and J 0 bases, with 9 bases left between them. The germline gives CDR1 LNHDA, CDR2 SQIVND (reference sequence). CDR3 length equals 13 residues. CDR3 residues: CASTTVLNTEAFF. CDR3 nucleotide sequence: TGTGCCAGTACTACGGTCCTGAACACTGAAGCTTTCTTT.

This clone was detected only once. The chain links TRBV28 to TRBJ2-1; 10 nucleotides agree with TRBD1. This CDR3 region has 15 residues. Germline CDR1 MDHEN, CDR2 SYDVKM. Unmatched junction bases numbered 9, after V lost 6 bases and J lost 7 bases. As DNA, the CDR3 is TGTGCCAGCAGATCACCGGGACAGGGGCTTAATGAGCAGTTCTTC. It yields the protein CASRSPGQGLNEQFF.

The genes are TRBV28 and TRBJ1-2; D is possibly TRBD1 (6 bases). The V end lost 4 bases, the J end lost 5 bases, and 17 bases lay between the germline ends. CDR1 is MDHEN and CDR2 is SYDVKM in the germline V gene. The length of the CDR3 is 15 residues. This chain's CDR3 is CASSSGAGVRYGYTF. The CDR3 DNA sequence: TGTGCCAGCAGTTCAGGGGCAGGAGTAAGGTATGGCTACACCTTC.